The 18 T cell receptor beta chains reported below all come from one sample, sequenced in a study of blood T cell repertoires in COVID-19. The protocol was immunoSEQ multiplex PCR, while the TCRdb copy is restricted to in-frame clones and leaves out a portion. This sample has more than 200,000 clones, with over 85% found just once. Sequenced sample: PBMCs or T cells enriched from blood (not recorded which). The receptors derive from a woman aged 25 to 39 with acute COVID-19.

This chain connects TRBV3-1 (or the pseudogene TRBV3-2) to TRBJ2-3; 7 bases are a match to TRBD2. The CDR3 extends over 13 amino acids. The V gene's germline CDR1 is LGHDT and CDR2 YNNKEL (reference sequence). Trimming at V came to 3 bases and at J to 6 bases, leaving 3 bases not matched to a gene. DNA of the CDR3: TGTGCCAGCAGCCAGAGGACTAGTGATACGCAGTATTTT. Its protein product is CASSQRTSDTQYF.

This chain connects TRBV3-1 (or the pseudogene TRBV3-2) to TRBJ2-7; 8 bases fit TRBD1. This CDR3 contains 14 residues. The germline CDR1 and CDR2 sequences are LGHDT and YNNKEL (reference sequence). With 4 bases clipped from V and 3 bases from J, the junction kept 5 bases outside the gene matches. The CDR3 coding sequence is TGTGCCAGCAGCCCAGGACAGGGAGGCTACGAGCAGTACTTC. This translates into CASSPGQGGYEQYF.

The chain couples TRBV6-1 to TRBJ2-3; a weak D match, TRBD2 (5 bases). This CDR3 has 15 amino acids. Trimming took 0 bases from V and 2 from J, leaving 9 bases between them. The V gene's germline CDR1 is MNHNS and CDR2 SASEGT. CDR3 sequence reads: CASSEAGRITDTQYF. CDR3 nucleotide sequence: TGTGCCAGCAGTGAAGCAGGGAGAATCACAGATACGCAGTATTTT.

The chain employs TRBV14 and TRBJ1-2; 10 positions agree with TRBD1. The CDR3 has 14 amino acids. V gave up 1 base and J gave up 9 bases; unmatched junction bases: 5. Germline CDR1 is SGHDN and CDR2 is FVKESK. CDR3 bases: TGTGCCAGCAGCCAAGGGACAGGGGGTGCGAGCTACACCTTC. This encodes CASSQGTGGASYTF. The entire variable domain, with the rest obtained from reference TRBV14 and TRBJ1-2, is as follows: EAGVTQFPSHSVIEKGQTVTLRCDPISGHDNLYWYRRVMGKEIKFLLHFVKESKQDESGMPNNRFLAERTGGTYSTLKVQPAELEDSGVYFCASSQGTGGASYTFGSGTRLTVV.

The chain links TRBV6-6 to TRBJ2-1; no clear D gene. This CDR3 has 15 residues. Trimming cost V 2 bases and J 2 bases, with 10 bases left between them. Germline CDR1 reads MNHNY; CDR2 reads SVGAGI (reference sequence). CDR3 sequence reads: CASSYTTAPYNEQFF. The DNA for the CDR3 is TGTGCCAGCAGTTACACAACAGCACCCTACAATGAGCAGTTCTTC.

The V call is TRBV11-2, the J call TRBJ1-5, with D possibly being TRBD1 (5 bases). Trimming shortened V by 1 base and J by 4 bases, and 11 bases separated the two germline ends. The CDR3 covers 15 residues. Germline V lookup: CDR1 SGHAT, CDR2 FQNNGV. The CDR3 reads CASSLAGGFNQPQHF. For the CDR3, the DNA is TGTGCCAGCAGCTTAGCCGGGGGTTTTAATCAGCCCCAGCATTTT.

The chain couples TRBV9 to TRBJ2-6; TRBD1 agrees at 7 bases. Germline V CDR1 and CDR2: SGDLS, YYNGEE. The CDR3 totals 16 residues. Trimming at V came to 3 bases and at J to 5 bases, leaving 8 bases not matched to a gene. Written as DNA, the CDR3 is TGTGCCAGCAGCGCGACAGGGTCCTGGAGGGCCAACGTCCTGACTTTC. This codes for CASSATGSWRANVLTF.

This sequence joins TRBV7-9 and TRBJ1-2, with TRBD1 identical over 10 bases. Germline loops: CDR1 SEHNR, CDR2 FQNEAQ (reference sequence). The CDR3 runs 14 residues. Trimming took 1 base from V and 8 from J; bases not matched to a gene: 4. The CDR3 DNA follows: TGTGCCAGCAGCTTAGTCGGGGACAGGGGAGGCTACACCTTC. It encodes CASSLVGDRGGYTF.

This clone was counted a single time. The rearrangement uses TRBV11-2 and TRBJ1-5; D is unresolved. V was cut by 1 base and J by 0 bases, with 7 bases left in between. CDR3 size: 15 residues. CDR1 and CDR2 from the germline V gene are SGHAT and FQNNGV. The CDR3 here is CASSLAGYSNQPQHF. CDR3 bases: TGTGCCAGCAGCTTAGCGGGGTATAGCAATCAGCCCCAGCATTTT.

The chain couples TRBV4-1 to TRBJ1-1; 9 positions agree with TRBD1. V lost 2 bases to trimming and J lost 11 bases; unmatched junction nucleotides: 3. This CDR3 spans 12 amino acids. CDR1 and CDR2 from the germline V gene are MGHRA and YSYEKL. The CDR3, as DNA: TGCGCCAGCAGCCAAAACAGGGGGCTGGCTTTCTTT. Translated: CASSQNRGLAFF.

The rearrangement joins TRBV9 to TRBJ2-5; weak D call: TRBD2 (6 bases). CDR1 is SGDLS, CDR2 YYNGEE, per germline. The CDR3 runs to 15 residues. V lost 4 bases, J lost 4 bases, and 17 bases lay in between. The CDR3 loop is CASSRGRLAVETQYF. DNA for the CDR3: TGTGCCAGCAGCCGAGGTCGGTTAGCGGTAGAGACCCAGTACTTC.

The rearrangement uses TRBV11-2 and TRBJ1-2; the D gene is possibly TRBD1 (6 bases). V lost 5 bases and J 8 bases, leaving 9 bases between the germline ends. The germline V gene has CDR1 SGHAT and CDR2 FQNNGV. The CDR3 length is 11 residues. The CDR3 DNA is TGTGCCAGCAGCCTCCAGGGGGGCTACACCTTC. The encoded protein is CASSLQGGYTF.

This clone showed up just once. The sample holds other DNA sequences that translate to the same CDR3. This chain uses TRBV11-2 with TRBJ2-2; perhaps TRBD2 as D (7 bases). The germline gives CDR1 SGHAT, CDR2 FQNNGV. Trimming took off 5 bases at V and 0 bases at J, with 13 bases between the two ends. This CDR3 is 16 amino acids long. The CDR3 here is CASSPRGGSNTGELFF. CDR3 in DNA: TGTGCCAGCAGCCCTAGGGGGGGGTCGAACACCGGGGAGCTGTTTTTT.

The rearrangement links TRBV2 to TRBJ1-5; 7 bases are shared with TRBD1. The germline V gene has CDR1 SNHLY and CDR2 FYNNEI. V shed 8 bases and J 7 bases; nucleotides not matched to a gene: 11. The CDR3 length is 14 residues. CDR3 loop: CASGGQNQIQPQHF. In DNA, the CDR3 is TGTGCCAGCGGGGGACAGAACCAAATACAGCCCCAGCATTTT.

The chain recombines TRBV3-1 (or the pseudogene TRBV3-2) with TRBJ2-1; 8 bases fit TRBD1. V lost 5 bases and J lost 8; bases outside the gene matches: 8. CDR3 size: 14 residues. From germline, CDR1 is LGHDT and CDR2 YNNKEL (reference sequence). The CDR3 region is CASSSGTGIDEQFF. The CDR3 DNA follows: TGTGCCAGCAGCTCCGGGACAGGTATCGATGAGCAGTTCTTC.

The DNA for the CDR3 is TGTGCCAGTATGCGGGGGGGAAATAGCAATCAGCCCCAGCATTTT. Protein product: CASMRGGNSNQPQHF. V is TRBV19 and J is TRBJ1-5; tentatively, D is TRBD1 (5 bases). The CDR3 totals 15 residues. Trimming removed 7 bases at V and 0 bases at J, with 13 bases between. CDR1 LNHDA and CDR2 SQIVND come from the germline V gene (reference sequence).

This chain uses TRBV7-8 with TRBJ2-7; a weak D match, TRBD2 (5 bases). The CDR3 loop spans 15 amino acids. The germline gives CDR1 SGHVS, CDR2 FQNEAQ. Trimming pared 4 bases from V and 2 bases from J, leaving 15 bases between. The CDR3, as DNA: TGTGCCAGCAGCTCACTGCGGACTGCGACCTACGAGCAGTACTTC. Protein product: CASSSLRTATYEQYF. The variable domain in full, completed from reference TRBV7-8 and TRBJ2-7, reads GAGVSQSPRYKVAKRGQDVALRCDPISGHVSLFWYQQALGQGPEFLTYFQNEAQLDKSGLPSDRFFAERPEGSVSTLKIQRTQQEDSAVYLCASSSLRTATYEQYFGPGTRLTVT.

In this sample, this clone turned up a few times. V usage is TRBV2 and J usage is TRBJ2-1, with D unresolved. Germline assignment: CDR1 SNHLY and CDR2 FYNNEI. The CDR3 extends over 11 amino acids. The V end was cut by 3 bases, the J end by 5 bases, with 2 bases between. The CDR3 here is CASSDNNEQFF. The CDR3 DNA is TGTGCCAGCAGTGATAACAATGAGCAGTTCTTC.